These 24 T cell receptor beta chains share one sample of origin, sequenced in a study of somatic mutations in cytotoxic T cells in rheumatoid arthritis. Some clones are missing from TCRdb's copy, which holds only in-frame ones; the method was immunoSEQ multiplex PCR. The sample shows over 15,000 clones, around 85% of them seen only once. Input material: CD8+ T cells sorted from blood. The origin of the receptors is a man aged 35-49 years in good health.

The V gene is TRBV15, the J gene TRBJ2-7; TRBD2 aligns across 8 bases. The CDR3 covers 15 residues. CDR1 is LNHNV and CDR2 is YYDKDF in the germline V gene (reference sequence). V shed 0 bases, J shed 2 bases, and the junction held 3 bases outside the gene matches. CDR3 sequence: CATSRDGLATYEQYF. In nucleotides, the CDR3 is TGTGCCACCAGCAGAGATGGACTAGCTACCTACGAGCAGTACTTC.

V and J are TRBV19 and TRBJ2-3; 7 nucleotides match TRBD2. In germline, CDR1 is LNHDA, CDR2 SQIVND (reference sequence). Germline trimming cut 7 bases from V and 0 bases from J; bases unmatched to any gene: 16. The CDR3 covers 18 residues. CDR3 DNA: TGTGCCAGTACCATTACCCCGCCTAGCGGCTCTAGCACAGATACGCAGTATTTT. Its protein product is CASTITPPSGSSTDTQYF.

A few counts support this clone. The chain carries TRBV9 and TRBJ1-1; D remains ambiguous. The CDR3 is 15 amino acids. V dropped 3 bases and J dropped 0 bases, with 12 bases sitting between them. The germline gives CDR1 SGDLS, CDR2 YYNGEE. The CDR3 DNA is TGTGCCAGCAGCGAGGGCCCAGATATGAACACTGAAGCTTTCTTT. It codes for CASSEGPDMNTEAFF.

This CDR3 is CASSSSSGVGETQYF. DNA for the CDR3: TGTGCCAGCAGCAGCTCTAGCGGGGTCGGGGAGACCCAGTACTTC. The J gene is TRBJ2-5, the V gene TRBV27; 9 bases align to TRBD2. This CDR3 has 15 amino acids. The V segment lost 6 bases and the J segment 5 bases; nucleotides outside the gene matches: 10. Germline V CDR1 and CDR2: MNHEY, SMNVEV (reference sequence).

J is TRBJ2-7 and V is TRBV27; D possibly uses TRBD1 or TRBD2 (5 bases each). Trimming took off 2 bases at V and 6 bases at J, with 14 bases between the two ends. This CDR3 comprises 14 residues. CDR1 and CDR2 (germline): MNHEY, SMNVEV (reference sequence). CDR3 DNA: TGTGCCAGCAGTTTAGGGCAGGGAGTGGGCGAGCAGTACTTC. This translates into CASSLGQGVGEQYF.

This chain links TRBV9 with TRBJ1-2; a weak D match, TRBD1 (5 bases). The V gene's germline CDR1 is SGDLS and CDR2 YYNGEE. The length of the CDR3 is 14 residues. Trimming cost V 0 bases and J 7 bases, with 13 bases left between them. The CDR3 here is CASSVVRDRRGYTF. In DNA form, the CDR3 reads TGTGCCAGCAGCGTAGTCAGGGATCGGCGTGGCTACACCTTC.

This clone was observed a handful of times. V usage is TRBV7-2 and J usage is TRBJ2-7, with 7 bases aligning to TRBD2. CDR3 length: 14 amino acids. CDR1 and CDR2 (germline): SGHTA, FQGNSA. The V and J ends lost 4 bases and 6 bases, in that order; junction bases with no gene match: 9. The CDR3 DNA follows: TGTGCCAGCAGCTCACTTGGACTAGGAATCGAGCAGTACTTC. Its translation is CASSSLGLGIEQYF.

As to this clone: The same CDR3 is also encoded by other DNA sequences in this sample. The chain carries TRBV9 and TRBJ1-5; TRBD1 is a possible D gene (5 bases). The V and J ends lost 0 bases and 2 bases respectively, with 6 bases between them. The CDR3 runs 14 residues. Germline V gives CDR1 SGDLS, CDR2 YYNGEE. The CDR3 DNA sequence: TGTGCCAGCAGCGTAGGGGGGGGCAATCAGCCCCAGCATTTT. It codes for CASSVGGGNQPQHF.

V and J are TRBV28 and TRBJ2-2, with 7 bases fitting TRBD2. V was pared by 6 bases and J by 5 bases, with 12 bases of the junction left unmatched. The CDR3 runs to 16 residues. CDR1 and CDR2 from the germline V gene are MDHEN and SYDVKM. CDR3 DNA sequence: TGTGCCAGCAGGAGACTCTGGGGGGAGGGGACCGGGGAGCTGTTTTTT. Protein: CASRRLWGEGTGELFF.

The CDR3 loop reads CASSVAGEGSAYEQYF. The CDR3 DNA reads as TGTGCCAGCAGCGTAGCGGGAGAAGGGTCGGCCTACGAGCAGTACTTC. The V gene is TRBV9, the J gene TRBJ2-7, with a tentative D call TRBD2 (6 bases). Germline values: CDR1 SGDLS, CDR2 YYNGEE. The CDR3 extends over 16 amino acids. V was clipped by 0 bases and J by 2 bases, with 15 bases between them.

This sequence joins TRBV27 and TRBJ2-2, with D perhaps TRBD1 (5 bases). Germline V lookup: CDR1 MNHEY, CDR2 SMNVEV (reference sequence). The CDR3 sequence is 15 residues long. Trimming removed 4 bases from V and 3 bases from J, with 12 bases in between. The CDR3 is CASSSRDWYTGELFF. CDR3 bases: TGTGCCAGCAGTTCCAGGGATTGGTACACCGGGGAGCTGTTTTTT.

The chain carries TRBV28 and TRBJ1-3; D uncertain. CDR3 length equals 14 residues. Germline V gene data show CDR1 as MDHEN and CDR2 as SYDVKM. The V end was cut by 2 bases, the J end by 0 bases, with 5 bases between. The CDR3 nucleotides read TGTGCCAGCAGTTTACTGTACTCTGGAAACACCATATATTTT. Amino acid sequence: CASSLLYSGNTIYF.

In this sample, this clone turned up once. Other DNA sequences of this sample code for an identical CDR3. The chain employs TRBV11-2 and TRBJ2-3; D may be TRBD2 (6 bases). The germline V and J ends were trimmed by 1 base and 4 bases, with 12 bases remaining between them. Germline V CDR1 and CDR2: SGHAT, FQNNGV. The CDR3 spans 15 residues. CDR3 residues: CASSLGAGGPDTQYF. The CDR3 nucleotides are TGTGCCAGCAGCTTAGGGGCAGGAGGGCCAGATACGCAGTATTTT.

The rearrangement joins TRBV6-5 to TRBJ2-2, with D perhaps TRBD1 (5 bases). V shed 2 bases and J shed 4 bases, with 5 bases lying between them. Germline V lookup: CDR1 MNHEY, CDR2 SVGAGI. The CDR3 length is 13 residues. CDR3 sequence: CASSYGATGELFF. In nucleotides, the CDR3 is TGTGCCAGCAGTTACGGGGCCACCGGGGAGCTGTTTTTT.

The CDR3 DNA reads as TGTGCCAGCAGCGTAGTCCAGGGTGGCACCGGGGAGCTGTTTTTT. This gives the protein CASSVVQGGTGELFF. V usage is TRBV9 and J usage is TRBJ2-2; the D gene is possibly TRBD1 (5 bases). V shed 0 bases and J shed 4 bases, with 10 bases lying between them. CDR3 length: 15 amino acids. In germline, CDR1 is SGDLS, CDR2 YYNGEE.

This clone was detected only a few times. This chain uses TRBV7-2 with TRBJ2-7; 11 nucleotides match TRBD2. V lost 5 bases and J lost 6; bases outside the gene matches: 6. CDR3 size: 14 residues. Germline CDR1 SGHTA, CDR2 FQGNSA. The CDR3 DNA reads TGTGCCAGCAGCCTCAGACTAGCGGGAAGCGAGCAGTACTTC. Translation gives CASSLRLAGSEQYF.

The J gene is TRBJ2-1, the V gene TRBV27, with 7 bases aligning to TRBD1. V lost 5 bases and J lost 7; bases outside the gene matches: 11. This CDR3 is 15 amino acids long. Germline CDR1 and CDR2: MNHEY and SMNVEV (reference sequence). The CDR3 reads CASSLGTVPVNEQFF. CDR3 DNA: TGTGCCAGCAGTCTAGGGACAGTCCCAGTGAATGAGCAGTTCTTC.

This clone was observed a handful of times. This chain connects TRBV6-5 to TRBJ1-1, with D possibly matching TRBD1 (6 bases). V lost 6 bases, J lost 0 bases, and 14 bases lay in between. CDR1 is MNHEY, CDR2 SVGAGI, per germline. The CDR3 length is 15 residues. The CDR3: CASRLKGGLNTEAFF. The DNA for the CDR3 is TGTGCCAGCAGATTAAAAGGGGGGTTGAACACTGAAGCTTTCTTT.

This clone came up a few times. This chain uses TRBV4-2 with TRBJ1-4; tentatively, D is TRBD1 (5 bases). The CDR3 spans 15 residues. Germline V gives CDR1 LGHNA, CDR2 YNFKEQ. V lost 0 bases and J 8 bases, leaving 13 bases between the germline ends. The CDR3 loop is CASSQDRGTSEKLFF. Written as DNA, the CDR3 is TGTGCCAGCAGCCAAGATCGGGGGACCAGCGAAAAACTGTTTTTT.

The sample holds a few counts of this clone. The chain couples TRBV19 to TRBJ2-7; TRBD2 matches 7 bases. The CDR3 runs to 14 residues. J gave up 3 bases and V 6 bases, and 8 bases lay outside the gene matches. Germline CDR1 LNHDA, CDR2 SQIVND (reference sequence). Here the CDR3 DNA reads TGTGCCAGTAGGCTTACTAGCGCTCACTACGAGCAGTACTTC. Translated, it gives CASRLTSAHYEQYF.

This sequence joins TRBV29-1 and TRBJ1-5; 7 bases map to TRBD1. This CDR3 region has 15 residues. Germline values: CDR1 SQVTM, CDR2 ANQGSEA. J gave up 5 bases and V 7 bases, and 14 bases lay outside the gene matches. CDR3 loop: CSAQTGFEGDQPQHF. In nucleotides, the CDR3 is TGCAGCGCCCAGACAGGGTTTGAAGGCGATCAGCCCCAGCATTTT.

The CDR3: CASSLVGVRDTQYF. CDR3 coding DNA: TGCGCCAGCAGCTTGGTTGGGGTGAGGGATACGCAGTATTTT. The J gene is TRBJ2-3, the V gene TRBV5-1; D is ambiguous. The CDR3 length is 14 residues. Trimming stripped 0 bases from V and 6 bases from J, with 11 bases between. Germline V CDR1 and CDR2: SGHRS, YFSETQ.

J is TRBJ2-7 and V is TRBV11-2, with a weak D call TRBD2 (6 bases). The CDR3 runs to 14 residues. Germline V gives CDR1 SGHAT, CDR2 FQNNGV. V lost 5 bases and J lost 3, with 14 bases in between. The CDR3 sequence: CASSPRDSNYEQYF. The CDR3 region has the DNA TGTGCCAGCAGCCCCCGGGACTCGAACTACGAGCAGTACTTC.

This clone appeared once. The chain links TRBV6-1 to TRBJ1-3; no clear D gene. Trimming cost V 7 bases and J 2 bases, with 12 bases left between them. This CDR3 spans 14 amino acids. From germline, CDR1 is MNHNS and CDR2 SASEGT. The CDR3 protein is CASTGTFPGNTIYF. Here the CDR3 DNA reads TGTGCCAGCACAGGAACCTTCCCTGGAAACACCATATATTTT.